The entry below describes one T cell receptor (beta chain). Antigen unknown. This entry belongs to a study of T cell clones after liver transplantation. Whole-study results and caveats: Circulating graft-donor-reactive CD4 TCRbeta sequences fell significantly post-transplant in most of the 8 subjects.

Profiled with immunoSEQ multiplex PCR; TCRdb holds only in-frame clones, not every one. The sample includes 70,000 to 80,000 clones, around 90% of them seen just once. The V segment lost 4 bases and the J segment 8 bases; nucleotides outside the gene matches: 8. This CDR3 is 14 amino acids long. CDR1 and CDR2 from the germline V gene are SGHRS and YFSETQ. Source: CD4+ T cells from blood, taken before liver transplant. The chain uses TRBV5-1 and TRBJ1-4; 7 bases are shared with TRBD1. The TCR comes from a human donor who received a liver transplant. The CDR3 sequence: CASSDRDSGEKLFF. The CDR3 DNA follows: TGCGCCAGCAGCGACCGGGACAGTGGCGAAAAACTGTTTTTT.